This record covers a single T cell receptor beta chain. Germline CDR1 and CDR2: MNHEY and SMNVEV (reference sequence). The junction had 6 bases not matched to a gene; V was cut back by 5 bases and J by 2 bases. This CDR3 is built from 14 residues. The entry originates in a study of Ad26.COV2.S vaccination and SARS-CoV-2 variants. Clones were read by immunoSEQ multiplex PCR, and TCRdb kept only the in-frame ones, dropping some. The sample contains some 450,000 clones, 90% of which appear only once. The treatment was: approximately 18 received Ad26.COV2.S at low or high dose, single or two shots; 5 received placebo; per-sample allocation not given. Repertoires come from day 63 after the first vaccine or placebo injection.

The sample in question was peripheral blood, obtained in a trial of Ad26.COV2.S vaccine versus placebo. This TCR came from a person between 18 and 60 years old who received the Ad26.COV2.S COVID-19 vaccine or a placebo. The chain employs TRBV27 and TRBJ2-7; TRBD1 agrees at 7 bases. The CDR3 region is CASSPGTVTYEQYF. The DNA for the CDR3 is TGTGCCAGCAGTCCGGGGACAGTCACCTACGAGCAGTACTTC.